The 3 T cell receptor beta chains below were found in one sample sequenced in a study of T cell changes during pregnancy in multiple sclerosis. Sequencing used immunoSEQ multiplex PCR; TCRdb keeps in-frame clones, though not all of them. In the table there are under 45,000 clones, about nine tenths of which are singletons. The sample in question was peripheral blood, obtained in the second trimester of pregnancy. These receptors were obtained from a female donor in good health, enrolled as a control in a pregnancy study.

The chain combines TRBV6-6 with TRBJ2-7; weak D call: TRBD1 (6 bases). Trimming stripped 6 bases from V and 6 bases from J, with 9 bases between. The CDR3 extends over 11 amino acids. Germline V gene data show CDR1 as MNHNY and CDR2 as SVGAGI (reference sequence). DNA of the CDR3: TGTGCCAGCAGACAGGGACCCGAGCAGTACTTC. Protein product: CASRQGPEQYF.

V and J are TRBV4-2 and TRBJ1-2, with unresolved D. This CDR3 is 14 amino acids long. Germline V gene lookup returns CDR1 LGHNA and CDR2 YNFKEQ. The V end was cut by 3 bases, the J end by 3 bases, with 11 bases between. The CDR3 region has the DNA TGTGCCAGCAGCCACCGACAACCGGACTATGGCTACACCTTC. Encoded protein: CASSHRQPDYGYTF.

The gene calls are TRBV7-3 and TRBJ2-3; D may be TRBD2 (6 bases). Looked up from germline, CDR1 is SGHTA and CDR2 is FQGTGA. The ends were cut back, 1 base at V and 3 bases at J, with 20 bases in the middle. CDR3 length equals 18 residues. CDR3 residues: CASSLKPPGREWTDTQYF. In nucleotides, the CDR3 is TGTGCCAGCAGCTTAAAGCCCCCTGGGCGGGAATGGACAGATACGCAGTATTTT. Together with reference TRBV7-3 and TRBJ2-3, the CDR3 gives the full variable domain: GAGVSQTPSNKVTEKGKYVELRCDPISGHTALYWYRQSLGQGPEFLIYFQGTGAADDSGLPNDRFFAVRPEGSVSTLKIQRTERGDSAVYLCASSLKPPGREWTDTQYFGPGTRLTVL.